Presented here are 31 T cell receptor beta chains from one specimen sequenced in a study of cytomegalovirus exposure and HLA in healthy donors. PCR amplification relied on 60 Vbeta primers (plus 13 Jbeta primers). TCRdb's copy holds only in-frame clones and misses some; the assay was immunoSEQ multiplex PCR. The repertoire consists of more than 85,000 clones, with approximately 63% occurring once and the leading ten covering roughly 6.8%. The sequencing sample was made of PBMCs. These TCRs come from a woman in her 30s in good health and CMV-seronegative.

J is TRBJ1-4 and V is TRBV28; D uncertain. Germline CDR1 reads MDHEN; CDR2 reads SYDVKM. This CDR3 region has 14 residues. V was cut by 3 bases and J by 7 bases, with 12 bases left in between. CDR3 nucleotides: TGTGCCAGCAGTTTGGGAGGGTTGGGTGAAAAACTGTTTTTT. Translated, it gives CASSLGGLGEKLFF.

The chain combines TRBV6-5 with TRBJ1-4; 8 nucleotides agree with TRBD1. This CDR3 spans 13 amino acids. Germline lookup yields CDR1 MNHEY and CDR2 SVGAGI. J was trimmed by 7 bases and V by 6 bases; bases with no gene match: 4. The CDR3 DNA reads as TGTGCCAGCAGCCGACAGGGGAGTGAAAAACTGTTTTTT. It yields the protein CASSRQGSEKLFF.

This chain links TRBV27 with TRBJ2-5; D perhaps matches TRBD2 (7 bases). Germline V gives CDR1 MNHEY, CDR2 SMNVEV (reference sequence). Deletions cut 4 bases from V and 4 bases from J, with 16 bases between. The CDR3 sequence is 15 residues long. In nucleotides, the CDR3 is TGTGCCAGCAGTTCGCCTAGCGGAGGGGGAGAGACCCAGTACTTC. This encodes CASSSPSGGGETQYF.

The rearrangement joins TRBV7-9 to TRBJ1-3, with TRBD1 matching 9 bases. The CDR3 extends over 16 amino acids. Germline CDR1 reads SEHNR; CDR2 reads FQNEAQ (reference sequence). After removal of 6 bases from V and 9 bases from J, the junction contained 15 bases not matched to a gene. The DNA of the CDR3 is TGTGCCAGCAGGGCTACCGGGACAGGGATGGAGGGCACCATATATTTT. Translation: CASRATGTGMEGTIYF.

The chain is built from TRBV6-1 and TRBJ2-1; TRBD2 matches 9 bases. J lost 2 bases, V lost 1 base, and 3 bases had no gene match. Germline CDR1 is MNHNS and CDR2 is SASEGT. The CDR3 has 16 amino acids. Here the CDR3 DNA reads TGTGCCAGCAGTGAAGATCCTAGCGGGACCTACAATGAGCAGTTCTTC. Residues: CASSEDPSGTYNEQFF.

The J gene is TRBJ2-5, the V gene TRBV27; 12 bases match TRBD1. The ends lost 6 bases at V and 4 bases at J; junction bases unmatched: 12. Looked up from germline, CDR1 is MNHEY and CDR2 is SMNVEV (reference sequence). The CDR3 covers 17 residues. CDR3 in amino acids: CASRQGSGQGARETQYF. CDR3 DNA: TGTGCCAGCAGACAAGGGTCGGGACAGGGGGCAAGAGAGACCCAGTACTTC.

The chain carries TRBV11-2 and TRBJ2-1, with 11 bases fitting TRBD2. The V gene end was trimmed by 4 bases and the J gene end by 6 bases; junction bases not matched to a gene: 5. The CDR3 is 15 residues long. CDR1 and CDR2 from the germline V gene are SGHAT and FQNNGV. The CDR3 nucleotides are TGTGCCAGCAGCTATACTAGCGGGGGTATCAATGAGCAGTTCTTC. Translating gives CASSYTSGGINEQFF.

This clone appeared a few times. The chain is built from TRBV6-1 and TRBJ1-6; 7 bases line up with TRBD1. The trim removed 4 bases at V and 8 bases at J, leaving 8 bases unmatched. Germline assignment: CDR1 MNHNS and CDR2 SASEGT. The CDR3 contains 15 residues. CDR3: CASSGTGQWDSPLHF. DNA for the CDR3: TGTGCCAGCAGTGGAACGGGACAGTGGGATTCACCCCTCCACTTT.

The rearrangement joins TRBV19 to TRBJ2-1; perhaps TRBD2 as D (6 bases). The V gene lost 3 bases and the J gene lost 8 bases, with 8 bases spanning the gap. The germline V gene has CDR1 LNHDA and CDR2 SQIVND (reference sequence). The CDR3 extends over 12 amino acids. DNA of the CDR3: TGTGCCAGTAGTATGGGGGGATATGAGCAGTTCTTC. Protein product: CASSMGGYEQFF.

The rearrangement uses TRBV5-1 and TRBJ2-3; 12 nucleotides agree with TRBD2. The CDR3 consists of 17 residues. J gave up 2 bases and V 4 bases, and 8 bases lay outside the gene matches. CDR1 SGHRS and CDR2 YFSETQ come from the germline V gene. DNA of the CDR3: TGCGCCAGCAGCCCGCTGACTAGCGGGAGATACACAGATACGCAGTATTTT. This translates into CASSPLTSGRYTDTQYF.

This clone was counted only a few times. The chain couples TRBV5-6 to TRBJ1-5; 8 positions match TRBD1. The V gene end was trimmed by 3 bases and the J gene end by 5 bases; junction bases not matched to a gene: 4. Looked up from germline, CDR1 is SGHDT and CDR2 is YYEEEE. The CDR3 totals 14 residues. CDR3 coding DNA: TGTGCCAGCAGCTCGACAGGGGCTTATCAGCCCCAGCATTTT. Translated, it gives CASSSTGAYQPQHF. The whole variable domain, filled in from reference TRBV5-6 and TRBJ1-5, reads DAGVTQSPTHLIKTRGQQVTLRCSPKSGHDTVSWYQQALGQGPQFIFQYYEEEERQRGNFPDRFSGHQFPNYSSELNVNALLLGDSALYLCASSSTGAYQPQHFGDGTRLSIL.

The chain uses TRBV12-5 and TRBJ1-1; D not resolved. Germline lookup yields CDR1 LGHNT and CDR2 FRNRAP. The V gene lost 6 bases and the J gene lost 0 bases, with 8 bases spanning the gap. The CDR3 extends over 13 amino acids. The CDR3 DNA sequence: TGTGCTAGTGGCCTTTCCCTGAACACTGAAGCTTTCTTT. Its translation is CASGLSLNTEAFF.

This clone was counted only a few times. The chain combines TRBV7-2 with TRBJ2-3; 10 nucleotides agree with TRBD2. The CDR3 extends over 16 amino acids. CDR1 and CDR2 (germline): SGHTA, FQGNSA. Trimming cost V 6 bases and J 4 bases; bases outside gene matches: 10. The CDR3 region is CASRFQSGGASDTQYF. In DNA form, the CDR3 reads TGTGCCAGCAGATTCCAAAGCGGGGGGGCGTCAGATACGCAGTATTTT.

The CDR3 loop reads CASSLPGTEETQYF. CDR3 DNA sequence: TGTGCCAGCAGCTTGCCCGGGACAGAAGAGACCCAGTACTTC. The rearrangement links TRBV7-9 to TRBJ2-5; 7 nucleotides line up with TRBD1. The germline gives CDR1 SEHNR, CDR2 FQNEAQ (reference sequence). The CDR3 sequence is 14 residues long. V lost 3 bases, J lost 3 bases, and 4 bases stayed unmatched.

The chain recombines TRBV28 with TRBJ2-7, with TRBD2 as a possible D gene (5 bases). Germline assignment: CDR1 MDHEN and CDR2 SYDVKM. Trimming left V 6 bases short and J 12 bases short, with 18 bases between. The CDR3 totals 12 residues. CDR3 in DNA: TGTGCCAGCAGCCCCACTAGAGTGGGGATGTACTTC. It encodes CASSPTRVGMYF. The full variable domain, completed using reference TRBV28 and TRBJ2-7, is DVKVTQSSRYLVKRTGEKVFLECVQDMDHENMFWYRQDPGLGLRLIYFSYDVKMKEKGDIPEGYSVSREKKERFSLILESASTNQTSMYLCASSPTRVGMYFGPGTRLTVT.

The gene calls are TRBV6-5 and TRBJ2-5; 9 bases are a match to TRBD2. The CDR3 totals 14 residues. Germline CDR1 reads MNHEY; CDR2 reads SVGAGI. V gave up 4 bases and J gave up 6 bases; unmatched junction bases: 6. The CDR3 DNA sequence: TGTGCCAGCAGTTCAGGGGGACTAGCACAGACCCAGTACTTC. Translating gives CASSSGGLAQTQYF.

In this sample, this clone turned up a few times. The genes are TRBV9 and TRBJ2-1; 10 bases are shared with TRBD2. This CDR3 has 15 residues. CDR1 is SGDLS, CDR2 YYNGEE, per germline. V shed 4 bases, J shed 4 bases, and the junction held 5 bases outside the gene matches. CDR3 coding DNA: TGTGCCAGCAGCATCCTAGCGGGGGAATACAATGAGCAGTTCTTC. It translates to CASSILAGEYNEQFF. Filled out from reference TRBV9 and TRBJ2-1, the complete variable domain reads DSGVTQTPKHLITATGQRVTLRCSPRSGDLSVYWYQQSLDQGLQFLIQYYNGEERAKGNILERFSAQQFPDLHSELNLSSLELGDSALYFCASSILAGEYNEQFFGPGTRLTVL.

The chain is built from TRBV19 and TRBJ2-7; possibly TRBD1 for D (5 bases). The CDR3 runs 15 residues. Trimming took 6 bases from V and 0 from J, leaving 15 bases between them. CDR1 LNHDA and CDR2 SQIVND come from the germline V gene (reference sequence). CDR3 region: CASRGKQASSYEQYF. The CDR3 bases are TGTGCCAGTAGGGGCAAACAGGCGAGCTCCTACGAGCAGTACTTC.

There are a few counts of this clone. The chain employs TRBV5-6 and TRBJ2-5; possible D gene TRBD1, 5 bases. The CDR3 has 13 residues. Trimming removed 4 bases from V and 7 bases from J, with 14 bases in between. Looked up from germline, CDR1 is SGHDT and CDR2 is YYEEEE. The CDR3 sequence: CASSRQSSGTQYF. Written as DNA, the CDR3 is TGTGCCAGCAGCCGACAGTCTTCGGGGACCCAGTACTTC.

The chain links TRBV9 to TRBJ1-1; no firm D call. CDR3 length equals 12 residues. Germline loops: CDR1 SGDLS, CDR2 YYNGEE. Trimming removed 3 bases from V and 2 bases from J, with 5 bases in between. Written as DNA, the CDR3 is TGTGCCAGCAGCGCTTTAAACACTGAAGCTTTCTTT. It is translated as CASSALNTEAFF.

This clone was counted once. The V call is TRBV6-6, the J call TRBJ2-3, with 8 bases lining up with TRBD2. Germline V gene lookup returns CDR1 MNHNY and CDR2 SVGAGI (reference sequence). The CDR3 is made up of 13 amino acids. V lost 2 bases and J lost 11; bases outside the gene matches: 6. Written as DNA, the CDR3 is TGTGCCAGCAGTTACGTCGGGGGGGCTGAGCAGTATTTT. Amino acids: CASSYVGGAEQYF.

The sample holds a few counts of this clone. The gene calls are TRBV10-3 and TRBJ2-7; D is perhaps TRBD2 (5 bases). CDR3 length: 11 residues. In germline, CDR1 is ENHRY, CDR2 SYGVKD. The ends were cut back, 10 bases at V and 3 bases at J, with 10 bases in the middle. The CDR3 DNA reads as TGTGCCAACCCGGGGAGCTACGAGCAGTACTTC. This translates into CANPGSYEQYF.

The rearrangement joins TRBV5-1 to TRBJ2-5; maybe TRBD2 (6 bases). TRBJ2-7 explains the end of the DNA better; the J call may be wrong. Germline V lookup: CDR1 SGHRS, CDR2 YFSETQ. The CDR3 spans 15 residues. The CDR3 DNA reads as TGCGCCAGCAGCTTGGTCGGGGGAGGAACCTACGAGCAGTACTTC. Residues: CASSLVGGGTYEQYF.

The J gene is TRBJ2-3, the V gene TRBV5-1; 8 bases fit TRBD2. The V gene end was trimmed by 4 bases and the J gene end by 1 base; junction bases not matched to a gene: 11. Per the germline V gene, CDR1 is SGHRS and CDR2 is YFSETQ. The CDR3 covers 17 residues. The CDR3 sequence is CASSPFSLREGTDTQYF. Here the CDR3 DNA reads TGCGCCAGCAGCCCCTTTTCTCTGCGGGAGGGCACAGATACGCAGTATTTT.

The chain is built from TRBV10-3 and TRBJ1-2; D gene ambiguous. The CDR3 is 14 residues long. V lost 0 bases to trimming and J lost 6 bases, with 11 bases between them. CDR1 and CDR2 from the germline V gene are ENHRY and SYGVKD. The CDR3 sequence is CAISESAGWDGYTF. Here the CDR3 DNA reads TGTGCCATCAGTGAGTCTGCGGGGTGGGATGGCTACACCTTC.

Written as DNA, the CDR3 is TGTGCCAGCGCTGCGGGGACAGGGGGCGACGAGCAGTACTTC. It specifies CASAAGTGGDEQYF. The chain employs TRBV9 and TRBJ2-7, with 12 positions matching TRBD1. The CDR3 extends over 14 amino acids. Germline V gene data show CDR1 as SGDLS and CDR2 as YYNGEE. Trimming removed 7 bases from V and 5 bases from J; junction bases left unmatched: 7.

This sequence joins TRBV28 and TRBJ1-1; D is unclear. Trimming left V 5 bases short and J 0 bases short, with 4 bases between. CDR1 MDHEN and CDR2 SYDVKM come from the germline V gene. This CDR3 is built from 12 residues. The CDR3 region has the DNA TGTGCCAGCAGTCAGGTGAACACTGAAGCTTTCTTT. This gives the protein CASSQVNTEAFF.

The J gene is TRBJ1-1, the V gene TRBV5-4, with D tentatively TRBD1 (5 bases). Germline CDR1 and CDR2: SGHNT and YYREEE (reference sequence). Trimming shortened V by 4 bases and J by 4 bases, and 11 bases separated the two germline ends. The CDR3 runs 13 residues. The CDR3: CASSPGPSTEAFF. The DNA for the CDR3 is TGTGCCAGCAGCCCAGGGCCCAGCACTGAAGCTTTCTTT.

This clone was seen a handful of times. The chain has TRBV5-6 and TRBJ1-4; a possible D gene is TRBD1 (5 bases). Germline V lookup: CDR1 SGHDT, CDR2 YYEEEE. The CDR3 covers 14 residues. V dropped 4 bases and J dropped 8 bases, with 15 bases sitting between them. CDR3 sequence reads: CASSPGGVEEKLFF. The CDR3 DNA is TGTGCCAGCAGCCCGGGGGGGGTTGAGGAAAAACTGTTTTTT.

This clone was seen a few times. The sample contains more than one DNA sequence encoding this CDR3. The genes are TRBV10-3 and TRBJ2-7; 8 bases align to TRBD1. The CDR3 totals 13 residues. V lost 8 bases, J lost 1 base, and 4 bases stayed unmatched. From germline, CDR1 is ENHRY and CDR2 SYGVKD. The CDR3: CAISGGGSYEQYF. CDR3 nucleotide sequence: TGTGCCATCTCAGGGGGCGGGTCCTACGAGCAGTACTTC.

The chain is built from TRBV2 and TRBJ2-2; perhaps TRBD1 as D (5 bases). CDR3 size: 15 residues. Trimming left V 1 base short and J 5 bases short, with 11 bases between. Per germline, CDR1 SNHLY and CDR2 FYNNEI. The CDR3 loop reads CASSEVQGGTGELFF. Here the CDR3 DNA reads TGTGCCAGCAGTGAAGTCCAGGGCGGTACCGGGGAGCTGTTTTTT.